These T cell receptor beta chains were read from a single sample in a study of vaccination and CD4 T cells after COVID-19. These TCRs' antigens remain unknown. MiXCR, run by TCRdb on the PCR reads, gives a single entry per CDR3 protein. The sample holds about 24,000 distinct CDR3 sequences, roughly 29% seen once. Sample: CD4+ T cells from blood, cultured in vitro, taken about 7 months after SARS-CoV-2 vaccination. Source of these receptors: a human donor who had recovered from COVID-19. Both conserved end residues are trimmed from each CDR3. The size of a clone is reported for some rows only, either as once, few or many, or as a class for expanded clones.

v_call	clone_size	j_call	cdr3_aa
TRBV6-2/TRBV6-3	NA	TRBJ1-5	ASKEINRSNQPQH
TRBV2	NA	TRBJ1-1	ASSDSQTAF
TRBV20-1	NA	TRBJ2-3	SAARQGIPTDTQY
TRBV12-3/TRBV12-4	NA	TRBJ2-7	ASSTGTGVLFDEQY
TRBV6-4	NA	TRBJ1-2	ASSAIPGQRVWGYT
TRBV20-1	few	TRBJ2-7	SARDPRAGGPYEQY
TRBV6-2/TRBV6-3	NA	TRBJ2-1	ASSYPRTGYDRF
TRBV6-1	few	TRBJ1-5	ASTGGFRGQPQH
TRBV24-1	NA	TRBJ2-3	ATSDPGVVTDTQY
TRBV20-1	NA	TRBJ2-1	SAWLSGSNNEQF
TRBV11-3	NA	TRBJ1-1	ASSLRVNTEAF
TRBV2	NA	TRBJ1-5	ASSVLVNQPQH
TRBV7-2	few	TRBJ2-2	ASSLRIRNGDTGELF
TRBV6-1	few	TRBJ1-2	ASRGAFPANYGYT
TRBV19	NA	TRBJ2-1	ASSTLGRDDNEQF
TRBV20-1	few	TRBJ2-1	SATLKGINEQF
TRBV20-1	medium-sized	TRBJ1-2	SARSGSGGNYGYT
TRBV20-1	medium-sized	TRBJ1-2	SAREGGSGYT
TRBV12-3/TRBV12-4	NA	TRBJ2-4	ASTTSGSHIQY
TRBV27	NA	TRBJ2-1	ASRAGTIHNEQF
TRBV20-1	NA	TRBJ2-1	SARGGLVDNEQF
TRBV2	NA	TRBJ2-5	ASSPLAGSQETQY
TRBV20-1	NA	TRBJ2-7	SARSMFGTSGSWSSYEQY
TRBV25-1	NA	TRBJ2-5	ASSDRTGVETQY
TRBV25-1	NA	TRBJ2-5	ASSEGVDWRGTQY
TRBV28	NA	TRBJ1-2	ASSLPGTGVDYGYT
TRBV7-9	few	TRBJ2-7	ASSTGTGGHEQY
TRBV7-2	many	TRBJ1-2	ASSLRTDYGYT
TRBV19	few	TRBJ2-1	ASSRDREYNEQF
TRBV6-2/TRBV6-3	NA	TRBJ2-7	ASSGLVSGYEQY
TRBV20-1	NA	TRBJ2-1	SARQDAYNEQF
TRBV7-2	medium-sized	TRBJ2-7	ASSLARYEQY
TRBV5-4	few	TRBJ2-7	ASSHPPGRGPYEQY